A selection of T cell receptor beta chains follows, all from one sample in a study of regulatory T cells in long-lasting Graves disease. MiXCR, applied by TCRdb to the multiplex PCR reads, yields one record per CDR3 protein. This table holds under 450,000 distinct CDR3 sequences, roughly 16% found once. These data also featured in a second study, about T cells in Graves' hyperthyroidism and ophthalmopathy.

The material sequenced was peripheral blood mononuclear cells (PBMCs), taken at new diagnosis, from a patient treated with antithyroid drugs. The receptors were sampled from a woman aged 18-35 years with Graves disease. Each CDR3 is given without its conserved first and last residue. The order of the fields is V gene, D gene, J gene, CDR3 protein. A D gene is named only where the DNA matches it firmly.

>TRBV30|NA|TRBJ1-2
AWSVWGFNYGYT
>TRBV6-5|TRBD2|TRBJ2-4
ASSYFTSGSRSKNIQY
>TRBV6-2/TRBV6-3|NA|TRBJ2-3
ASSYSTWSTDTQY
>TRBV10-3|NA|TRBJ1-1
AISEGVGVNTEAF
>TRBV2|NA|TRBJ2-1
ASSDPRPGQF
>TRBV2|TRBD1|TRBJ1-5
ASSLSGTGASNQPQH
>TRBV20-1|TRBD2|TRBJ2-1
SAEARGLAAYNEQF
>TRBV6-5|TRBD2|TRBJ2-7
ASSYSFSGSNSYEQY
>TRBV2|TRBD1|TRBJ2-3
ASNPTGETDTQY
>TRBV7-6|NA|TRBJ2-1
ASSWRGEMGSGEQF
>TRBV29-1|NA|TRBJ1-1
SAATGGHMNTEAF
>TRBV5-1|TRBD2|TRBJ2-5
ASSPGTSVETQY
>TRBV4-1|NA|TRBJ2-2
ASSQDPSTGELF
>TRBV20-1|TRBD1|TRBJ1-1
SVKQGVTEAF
>TRBV12-3/TRBV12-4|NA|TRBJ2-1
ASSFETRSNEQF
>TRBV2|TRBD1|TRBJ1-2
ASGPQGGGKGGYT
>TRBV7-8|TRBD2|TRBJ2-5
ASSLVRLAGGSQETQY
>TRBV20-1|NA|TRBJ2-2
SARWTEVNTGELF
>TRBV4-1|NA|TRBJ1-1
ASGAGNILNTEAF